The 21 T cell receptor beta chains below come from one sample, sequenced in a study of post-analysis software for immune sequencing data. Each TCR beta cDNA library carried unique molecular identifiers. A single record per CDR3 protein comes from TCRdb applying MiXCR to the PCR reads. Counted here are roughly 170,000 distinct CDR3 sequences, roughly 30% occurring once; the ten biggest clones make up more than 1.3%. Findings of the study overall: Elevated frequency relative to controls characterized several TRBV segments in patients, TRBV5-6, TRBV5-1 and TRBV20-1 among them.

Antigen specificity for these receptors is unknown. The sequencing input was blood. These receptors all stem from a girl aged 10 to 17 with multiple sclerosis.

This clonotype has more than one count but fewer than ten. DNA for the CDR3: TGTGCCAGCAGTCGACCGAACGAACAAGAGACCCAGTACTTC. Translated: CASSRPNEQETQYF. The chain is built from TRBV2 and TRBJ2-5, with D hard to call. This CDR3 has 14 amino acids. The ends were cut back, 5 bases at V and 2 bases at J, with 12 bases in the middle. CDR1 and CDR2 (germline): SNHLY, FYNNEI.

This clonotype was seen a handful of times. The chain employs TRBV25-1 and TRBJ2-3; unclear D gene. Germline CDR1 and CDR2: MGHDK and SYGVNS. This CDR3 contains 15 residues. The germline V and J ends were trimmed by 3 bases and 2 bases, with 12 bases remaining between them. The CDR3 loop is CASSDSPIYTDTQYF. CDR3 in DNA: TGTGCCAGCAGTGATTCACCCATCTACACAGATACGCAGTATTTT.

In its sample, this clonotype was seen many times. The rearrangement joins TRBV7-6 to TRBJ2-6, with D uncertain. The CDR3 is 16 residues long. V was cut by 2 bases and J by 1 base, with 9 bases left in between. Per germline, CDR1 SGHVS and CDR2 FNYEAQ. CDR3 nucleotide sequence: TGTGCCAGCAGCTTACGGTCTTCATCTGGGGCCAACGTCCTGACTTTC. Translating gives CASSLRSSSGANVLTF.

The chain joins TRBV27 to TRBJ2-7; D unresolved. The length of the CDR3 is 13 residues. Looked up from germline, CDR1 is MNHEY and CDR2 is SMNVEV (reference sequence). Trimming removed 5 bases from V and 5 bases from J, with 13 bases in between. The CDR3 protein is CASSPGPFDEQYF. CDR3 bases: TGTGCCAGCAGTCCCGGGCCCTTCGACGAGCAGTACTTC.

The J gene is TRBJ2-2, the V gene TRBV12-3 or TRBV12-4, with D unclear. The CDR3 extends over 13 amino acids. V lost 7 bases and J lost 6, with 12 bases in between. The DNA for the CDR3 is TGTGCCAGCACCCCAGGTTCTGCCGGGGAGCTGTTTTTT. Translation gives CASTPGSAGELFF.

The rearrangement joins TRBV12-3 or TRBV12-4 to TRBJ1-3, with D possibly TRBD1 on 6 matching bases. V lost 3 bases and J 3 bases, leaving 15 bases between the germline ends. The CDR3 is 16 amino acids. As DNA, the CDR3 is TGTGCCAGCAGTTTCAAGGGGGAAGTATTTGGAAACACCATATATTTT. It yields the protein CASSFKGEVFGNTIYF.

The rearrangement links TRBV7-3 to TRBJ2-3, with TRBD2 identical over 12 bases. Germline CDR1 SGHTA, CDR2 FQGTGA. The CDR3 length is 15 residues. Trimming removed 5 bases from V and 8 bases from J; junction bases left unmatched: 8. As DNA, the CDR3 is TGTGCCAGCAGCGCGACTAGCGGGAGTGGGGGTACGCAGTATTTT. Its translation: CASSATSGSGGTQYF. Based on the CDR3 plus reference TRBV7-3 and TRBJ2-3, the full variable domain is GAGVSQTPSNKVTEKGKYVELRCDPISGHTALYWYRQSLGQGPEFLIYFQGTGAADDSGLPNDRFFAVRPEGSVSTLKIQRTERGDSAVYLCASSATSGSGGTQYFGPGTRLTVL.

This clonotype was picked up a small number of times. This sequence joins TRBV27 and TRBJ1-3, with 8 bases matching TRBD1. V lost 2 bases to trimming and J lost 3 bases; unmatched junction nucleotides: 3. The length of the CDR3 is 15 residues. Germline V gene data show CDR1 as MNHEY and CDR2 as SMNVEV (reference sequence). In DNA form, the CDR3 reads TGTGCCAGCAGTTTACAGGGGGCGGATGGAAACACCATATATTTT. Encoded protein: CASSLQGADGNTIYF.

This chain uses TRBV6-1 with TRBJ1-6; D remains unclear. V was shortened by 6 bases and J by 7 bases, with 22 bases between the two germline ends. This CDR3 contains 17 residues. The germline V gene encodes CDR1 MNHNS and CDR2 SASEGT. The CDR3 loop reads CASSHTEWTRKNSPLHF. The CDR3 DNA is TGTGCCAGCAGCCATACCGAATGGACCCGGAAAAATTCACCCCTCCACTTT.

This clonotype was picked up a small number of times. The chain is built from TRBV2 and TRBJ2-5; the D call may be TRBD1 or TRBD2 (5 bases each). Germline V gene lookup returns CDR1 SNHLY and CDR2 FYNNEI. The length of the CDR3 is 13 residues. V lost 7 bases to trimming and J lost 7 bases, with 16 bases between them. CDR3 sequence: CASTTQVGGTQYF. For the CDR3, the DNA is TGTGCCAGCACCACACAGGTTGGGGGGACCCAGTACTTC.

The chain employs TRBV10-3 and TRBJ2-1; 7 bases map to TRBD2. Looked up from germline, CDR1 is ENHRY and CDR2 is SYGVKD. V lost 2 bases to trimming and J lost 6 bases; unmatched junction nucleotides: 7. The CDR3 is 15 amino acids. The CDR3 nucleotides read TGTGCCATCAGTGAGAGAGCGGGAACTCGCAATGAGCAGTTCTTC. Its translation is CAISERAGTRNEQFF.

This clonotype came up many times. CDR3 sequence: CASSQSGVNNEQFF. The CDR3 bases are TGTGCCAGCAGCCAAAGCGGTGTGAACAATGAGCAGTTCTTC. This chain connects TRBV4-2 to TRBJ2-1; possible D gene TRBD2, 5 bases. Trimming pared 2 bases from V and 5 bases from J, leaving 10 bases between. From germline, CDR1 is LGHNA and CDR2 YNFKEQ. This CDR3 region has 14 residues.

The V call is TRBV28, the J call TRBJ1-5; a weak D match, TRBD1 (5 bases). Trimming shortened V by 4 bases and J by 3 bases, and 13 bases separated the two germline ends. CDR3 length: 15 amino acids. Germline V gene lookup returns CDR1 MDHEN and CDR2 SYDVKM. This chain's CDR3 is CASSSRDRHNQPQHF. CDR3 in DNA: TGTGCCAGCAGTTCAAGGGACCGTCACAATCAGCCCCAGCATTTT.

This chain links TRBV20-1 with TRBJ2-5, with TRBD1 matching 7 bases. Germline CDR1 DFQATT, CDR2 SNEGSKA (reference sequence). This CDR3 region has 13 residues. For the CDR3, the DNA is TGCAATGCGTATCGGACAGGACAAGAGACCCAGTACTTC. Translation gives CNAYRTGQETQYF.

This rearrangement joins TRBV6-2 or TRBV6-3 to TRBJ1-5; 7 bases line up with TRBD1. Unmatched junction bases numbered 5, after V lost 4 bases and J lost 5 bases. This CDR3 region has 14 residues. CDR1 is MNHEY, CDR2 SVGEGT, per germline. The CDR3 nucleotides are TGTGCCAGCAGTTTCAGGGGGGCCCATCAGCCCCAGCATTTT. Protein: CASSFRGAHQPQHF.

The gene calls are TRBV19 and TRBJ2-7, with 9 bases identical to TRBD2. The J segment lost 1 base and the V segment lost 6 bases, leaving 4 bases of the junction unmatched. The V gene's germline CDR1 is LNHDA and CDR2 SQIVND (reference sequence). This CDR3 region has 14 residues. The CDR3 nucleotides read TGTGCCAGTAGATATAGCGGGAGTTCCTACGAGCAGTACTTC. It translates to CASRYSGSSYEQYF.

This clonotype was counted ten times or more. A clone one base away is much larger, so this may be a read error. The chain uses TRBV7-9 and TRBJ2-7; 7 bases agree with TRBD1. From germline, CDR1 is SEHNR and CDR2 FQNEAQ (reference sequence). CDR3 length equals 14 residues. J lost 5 bases, V lost 4 bases, and 8 bases had no gene match. CDR3 bases: TGTGCCAGCAGCTGCGTGGACAGGACCCACGAGCAGTACTTC. Translation gives CASSCVDRTHEQYF.

This clonotype came up many times. One end of the junction does not line up with germline, which may come from a read error. This rearrangement joins TRBV28 to TRBJ2-3; D gene ambiguous. Germline CDR1 reads MDHEN; CDR2 reads SYDVKM. The CDR3 totals 15 residues. The CDR3 here is CPSRSQAVSTDTQYF. The CDR3 DNA reads TGTCCCAGCCGGAGCCAGGCTGTGAGCACAGATACGCAGTATTTT.

The table lists this clonotype with many counts. This sequence joins TRBV14 and TRBJ1-4; D remains unclear. V was clipped by 1 base and J by 4 bases, with 10 bases between them. The CDR3 sequence is 15 residues long. Germline CDR1 reads SGHDN; CDR2 reads FVKESK. This CDR3 is CASSQAQERNEKLFF. As DNA, the CDR3 is TGTGCCAGCAGCCAAGCTCAGGAACGTAATGAAAAACTGTTTTTT.

In this sample, this clonotype turned up many times. The chain recombines TRBV27 with TRBJ2-1; D may correspond to TRBD1 or TRBD2 (6 bases each). The CDR3 runs to 12 residues. Germline CDR1 MNHEY, CDR2 SMNVEV (reference sequence). Trimming removed 3 bases at V and 10 bases at J, with 10 bases between. CDR3 DNA sequence: TGTGCCAGCAGTTTTGGGGGGCTCGAGCAGTTCTTC. It yields the protein CASSFGGLEQFF.

Comment on this clonotype: This sequence may be a read error, since a much larger clone differs from it by one base. The V call is TRBV5-1, the J call TRBJ2-1, with TRBD2 matching 8 bases. This CDR3 is built from 16 residues. CDR1 and CDR2 (germline): SGHRS, YFSETQ. V dropped 0 bases and J dropped 10; count of bases not matched to a gene: 12. The CDR3 DNA sequence: TGCGCCAGCAGCTTGGATGCGGGAGGTACAACCTACGAGCAGTTCTTC. Protein: CASSLDAGGTTYEQFF.